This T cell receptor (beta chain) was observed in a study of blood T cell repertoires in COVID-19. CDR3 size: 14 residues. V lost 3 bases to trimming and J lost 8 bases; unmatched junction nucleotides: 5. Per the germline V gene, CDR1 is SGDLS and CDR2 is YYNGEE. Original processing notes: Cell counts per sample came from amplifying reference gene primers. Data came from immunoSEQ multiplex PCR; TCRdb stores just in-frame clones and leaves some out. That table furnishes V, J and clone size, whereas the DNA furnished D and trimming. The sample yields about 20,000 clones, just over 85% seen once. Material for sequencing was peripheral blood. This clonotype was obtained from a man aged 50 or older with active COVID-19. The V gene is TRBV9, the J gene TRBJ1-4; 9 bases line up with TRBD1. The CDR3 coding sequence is TGTGCCAGCAGCGAACAGGGGGCGTCGGAAAAACTGTTTTTT. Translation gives CASSEQGASEKLFF.